The 14 T cell receptor beta chains in this list originate from one sample, sequenced in a study of blood T cells in healthy people across ages. The second PCR ran roughly 7 to 12 cycles with a sample-barcoded 5' primer and J-beta primers. MiXCR, run by TCRdb on the 5' RACE reads, gives a single entry per CDR3 protein. The sample consists of about 720,000 distinct CDR3 sequences, 20% to 25% of them appearing once. This sample was also put to use in a study of T cells of mothers and their children.

Sequencing used blood. The receptors were sampled from a boy younger than 18 in good health.

This clonotype turned up a few times. The chain carries TRBV2 and TRBJ1-6; no clear D gene. Trimming removed 3 bases at V and 10 bases at J, with 13 bases between. Germline V CDR1 and CDR2: SNHLY, FYNNEI. The CDR3 is 14 residues long. The chain's CDR3 is CASSDDSFGSPLHF. For the CDR3, the DNA is TGTGCCAGCAGTGACGATTCTTTTGGGTCACCCCTCCACTTT.

The chain recombines TRBV29-1 with TRBJ1-2; D gene unclear. The germline V and J ends were trimmed by 7 bases and 11 bases, with 11 bases remaining between them. Germline V gives CDR1 SQVTM, CDR2 ANQGSEA. The CDR3 is 9 residues long. Written as DNA, the CDR3 is TGCAGCGCTCGGTTGCGTTACACCTTC. Its translation: CSARLRYTF.

This clonotype was seen a few times. In nucleotides, the CDR3 is TGTGCCAGCAGCTTGGATGTTTCAGGGGTAGCGGTGGCTAATGAAAAACTGTTTTTT. It yields the protein CASSLDVSGVAVANEKLFF. The chain joins TRBV5-5 to TRBJ1-4, with D maybe TRBD1 (6 bases). From germline, CDR1 is SGHKS and CDR2 YYEKEE (reference sequence). V was trimmed by 0 bases and J by 3 bases, leaving 21 bases between them. The CDR3 totals 19 residues.

This clonotype appeared many times. The chain combines TRBV27 with TRBJ2-7, with a tentative D call TRBD1 (5 bases). Trimming removed 2 bases from V and 6 bases from J, with 11 bases in between. The length of the CDR3 is 13 residues. The germline V gene encodes CDR1 MNHEY and CDR2 SMNVEV (reference sequence). CDR3 amino acids: CASSLMNTGEQYF. In DNA, the CDR3 is TGTGCCAGCAGTTTAATGAATACAGGCGAGCAGTACTTC.

This clonotype turned up a few times. This chain joins TRBV20-1 and TRBJ2-1; no firm D call. CDR1 and CDR2 (germline): DFQATT, SNEGSKA (reference sequence). The CDR3 contains 15 residues. Trimming left V 2 bases short and J 2 bases short, with 13 bases between. The CDR3 region has the DNA TGCAGTGCTAGATCCCGGACCAGAGCCTACAATGAGCAGTTCTTC. Protein: CSARSRTRAYNEQFF.

V and J are TRBV3-1 and TRBJ2-1; 9 positions agree with TRBD2. Germline CDR1 and CDR2: LGHDT and YNNKEL (reference sequence). V shed 0 bases and J 6 bases; nucleotides not matched to a gene: 3. This CDR3 region has 15 residues. CDR3 DNA: TGTGCCAGCAGCCAAGATTTGCGGGGGGGCAATGAGCAGTTCTTC. Translated, it gives CASSQDLRGGNEQFF.

This clonotype occurred once. One end of the junction varies from germline; a read error may be responsible. The rearrangement links TRBV12-3 or TRBV12-4 to TRBJ1-5; the match to TRBD1 covers 8 bases. There are 13 residues in the CDR3. In DNA form, the CDR3 reads TGTGCCTGCAGTTTCTGGGGCGGACAGGGACTGCATTTT. Protein product: CACSFWGGQGLHF.

V gene TRBV3-1 combines with J gene TRBJ2-7; D remains ambiguous. Germline V gene lookup returns CDR1 LGHDT and CDR2 YNNKEL (reference sequence). The CDR3 runs 13 residues. V dropped 6 bases and J dropped 0 bases, with 9 bases sitting between them. The CDR3 region is CASSPYDSYEQYF. The CDR3 DNA follows: TGTGCCAGCAGTCCTTATGACTCCTACGAGCAGTACTTC.

This clonotype was counted only a few times. The V call is TRBV14, the J call TRBJ1-2; D uncertain. In germline, CDR1 is SGHDN, CDR2 FVKESK. This CDR3 comprises 13 residues. The germline V and J ends were trimmed by 0 bases and 8 bases, with 10 bases remaining between them. CDR3 in amino acids: CASSQDIGVGYTF. The CDR3 DNA sequence: TGTGCCAGCAGCCAAGATATCGGGGTCGGCTACACCTTC.

The genes are TRBV20-1 and TRBJ2-3; TRBD2 agrees at 7 bases. CDR3 length: 13 amino acids. The V and J ends lost 8 bases and 4 bases, in that order; junction bases with no gene match: 9. Germline V gene lookup returns CDR1 DFQATT and CDR2 SNEGSKA (reference sequence). The CDR3 DNA reads as TGCAGTACCAGCGGGAAACGTGCAGATACGCAGTATTTT. Its translation is CSTSGKRADTQYF.

This clonotype has more than one count but fewer than ten. The V and J genes are TRBV7-9 and TRBJ2-7; 7 bases align to TRBD1. CDR1 is SEHNR and CDR2 is FQNEAQ in the germline V gene (reference sequence). This CDR3 spans 13 amino acids. The trim removed 4 bases at V and 4 bases at J, leaving 4 bases unmatched. CDR3 residues: CASSSRDRYEQYF. CDR3 coding DNA: TGTGCCAGCAGCTCCCGGGACAGATACGAGCAGTACTTC. Variable domain in full (rest from reference TRBV7-9 and TRBJ2-7): DTGVSQNPRHKITKRGQNVTFRCDPISEHNRLYWYRQTLGQGPEFLTYFQNEAQLEKSRLLSDRFSAERPKGSFSTLEIQRTEQGDSAMYLCASSSRDRYEQYFGPGTRLTVT.

This clonotype has more than one count but fewer than ten. The V and J genes are TRBV20-1 and TRBJ2-1; tentatively, D is TRBD1 or TRBD2 (5 bases each). The CDR3 consists of 16 residues. Germline V gives CDR1 DFQATT, CDR2 SNEGSKA (reference sequence). V lost 0 bases, J lost 8 bases, and 20 bases lay in between. CDR3: CSARDKSRGTVDEQFF. CDR3 DNA: TGCAGTGCTAGAGACAAGTCGAGAGGGACCGTAGATGAGCAGTTCTTC.

The chain carries TRBV27 and TRBJ2-5, with TRBD1 matching over 9 bases. The J call may be faulty, since TRBJ2-7 better matches the DNA end. Germline loops: CDR1 MNHEY, CDR2 SMNVEV (reference sequence). The CDR3 sequence is 16 residues long. The CDR3 coding sequence is TGTGCCAGCAGTTTGGCCCCCGGGACAGGGATCTACGAGCAGTACTTC. Translated, it gives CASSLAPGTGIYEQYF.

This clonotype was found a few times. Written as DNA, the CDR3 is TGTGCCAGCAGCTTACTTATTGCGGACGCGGGAGCTTTCTTT. It is translated as CASSLLIADAGAFF. This chain joins TRBV7-9 and TRBJ1-1; D is uncertain. The CDR3 has 14 residues. Trimming shortened V by 2 bases and J by 10 bases, and 17 bases separated the two germline ends. The germline V gene has CDR1 SEHNR and CDR2 FQNEAQ (reference sequence).